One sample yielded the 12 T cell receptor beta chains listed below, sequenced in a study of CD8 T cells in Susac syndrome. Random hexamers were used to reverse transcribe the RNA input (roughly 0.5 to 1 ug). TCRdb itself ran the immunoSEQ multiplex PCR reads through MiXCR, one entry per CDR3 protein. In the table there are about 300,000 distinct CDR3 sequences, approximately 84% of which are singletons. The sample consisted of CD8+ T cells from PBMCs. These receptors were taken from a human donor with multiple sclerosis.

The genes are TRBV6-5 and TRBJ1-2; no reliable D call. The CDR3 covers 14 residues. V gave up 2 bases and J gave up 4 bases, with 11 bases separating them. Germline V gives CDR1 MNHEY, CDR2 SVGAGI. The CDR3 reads CASSYADTFYGYTF. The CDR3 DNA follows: TGTGCCAGCAGTTACGCCGACACCTTCTATGGCTACACCTTC.

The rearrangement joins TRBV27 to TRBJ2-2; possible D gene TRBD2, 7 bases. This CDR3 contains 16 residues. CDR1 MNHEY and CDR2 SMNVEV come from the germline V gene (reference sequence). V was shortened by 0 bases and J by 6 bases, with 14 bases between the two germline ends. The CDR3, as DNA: TGTGCCAGCAGTTTATCTGCGGGGGCAGGGGCCGGGGAGCTGTTTTTT. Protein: CASSLSAGAGAGELFF.

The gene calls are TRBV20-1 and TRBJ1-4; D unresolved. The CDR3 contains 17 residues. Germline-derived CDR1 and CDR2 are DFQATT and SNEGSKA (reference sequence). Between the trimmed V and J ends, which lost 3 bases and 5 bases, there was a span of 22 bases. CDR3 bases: TGCAGTGCTAGGAGGACTGTCGGAGAGTTCGAAAATGAAAAACTGTTTTTT. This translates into CSARRTVGEFENEKLFF.

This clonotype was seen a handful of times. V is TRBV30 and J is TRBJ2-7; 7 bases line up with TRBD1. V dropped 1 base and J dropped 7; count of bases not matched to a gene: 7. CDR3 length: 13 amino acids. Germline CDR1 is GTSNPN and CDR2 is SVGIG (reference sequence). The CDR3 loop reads CAWSEGGVGEQYF. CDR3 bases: TGTGCCTGGAGTGAAGGGGGCGTAGGGGAGCAGTACTTC.

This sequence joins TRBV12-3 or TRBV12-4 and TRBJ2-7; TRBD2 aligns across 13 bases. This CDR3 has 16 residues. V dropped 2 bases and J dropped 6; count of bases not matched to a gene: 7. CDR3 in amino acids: CASSLRTSGSAREQYF. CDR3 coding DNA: TGTGCCAGCAGTTTAAGGACTAGCGGGAGCGCGCGCGAGCAGTACTTC.

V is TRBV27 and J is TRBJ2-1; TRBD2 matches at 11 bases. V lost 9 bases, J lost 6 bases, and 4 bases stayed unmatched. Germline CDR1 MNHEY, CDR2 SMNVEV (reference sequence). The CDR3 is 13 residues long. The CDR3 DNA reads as TGTGCCAGTTTAGCGGGAGGGCTCAATGAGCAGTTCTTC. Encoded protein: CASLAGGLNEQFF.

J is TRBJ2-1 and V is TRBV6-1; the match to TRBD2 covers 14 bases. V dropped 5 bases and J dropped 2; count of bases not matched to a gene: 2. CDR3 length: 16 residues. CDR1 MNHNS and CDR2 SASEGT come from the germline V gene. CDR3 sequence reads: CASSQGLAGAYNEQFF. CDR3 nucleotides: TGTGCCAGCAGTCAGGGACTAGCGGGAGCCTACAATGAGCAGTTCTTC.

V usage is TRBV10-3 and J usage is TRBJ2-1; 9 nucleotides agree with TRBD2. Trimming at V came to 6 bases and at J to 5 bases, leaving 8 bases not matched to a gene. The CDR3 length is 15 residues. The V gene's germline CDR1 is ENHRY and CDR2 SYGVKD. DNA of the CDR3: TGTGCCATCAGAGTTCAGACTAGCGGACACAATGAGCAGTTCTTC. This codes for CAIRVQTSGHNEQFF.

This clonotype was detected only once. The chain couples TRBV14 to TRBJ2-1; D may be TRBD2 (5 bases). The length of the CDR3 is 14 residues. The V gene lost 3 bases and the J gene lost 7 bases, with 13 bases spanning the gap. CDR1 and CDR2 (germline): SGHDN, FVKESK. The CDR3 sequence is CASSHVWTYNEQFF. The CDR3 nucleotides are TGTGCCAGCAGCCATGTCTGGACTTATAATGAGCAGTTCTTC.

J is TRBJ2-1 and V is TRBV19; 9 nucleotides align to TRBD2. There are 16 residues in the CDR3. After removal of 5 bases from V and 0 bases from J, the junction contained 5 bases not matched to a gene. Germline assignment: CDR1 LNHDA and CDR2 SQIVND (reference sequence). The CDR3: CASSLAGVISYNEQFF. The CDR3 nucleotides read TGTGCCAGTAGTTTAGCGGGAGTGATCTCCTACAATGAGCAGTTCTTC.

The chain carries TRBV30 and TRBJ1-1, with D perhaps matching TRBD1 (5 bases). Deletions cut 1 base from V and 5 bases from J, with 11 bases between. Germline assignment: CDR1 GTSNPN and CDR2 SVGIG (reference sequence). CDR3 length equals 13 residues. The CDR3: CAWSAAEGTEAFF. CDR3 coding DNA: TGTGCCTGGAGTGCTGCCGAGGGGACTGAAGCTTTCTTT.

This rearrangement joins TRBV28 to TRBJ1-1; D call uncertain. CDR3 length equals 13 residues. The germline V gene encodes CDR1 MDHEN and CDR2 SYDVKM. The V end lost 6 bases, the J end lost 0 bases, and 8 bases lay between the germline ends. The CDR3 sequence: CASSSSLNTEAFF. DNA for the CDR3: TGTGCCAGCAGCTCAAGTCTGAACACTGAAGCTTTCTTT.